This T cell receptor (beta chain) is from a study of response to subunit inactivated influenza vaccine. Findings and limits, study-wide: The authors proposed limited new T cell recruitment per seasonal influenza vaccination.

A few counts support this clonotype. Its specificity is not known. Looked up from germline, CDR1 is MNHNY and CDR2 is SVGAGI (reference sequence). This CDR3 has 13 residues. Trimming took 6 bases from V and 6 from J, leaving 14 bases between them. TCRdb re-derived calls from the RT-PCR reads in MiXCR, one entry per CDR3 protein. The data contain hundreds of thousands of distinct CDR3 sequences, about 15% of them singletons. The chain uses TRBV6-6 and TRBJ1-2, with unresolved D. The sample consisted of PBMCs from blood, taken less than 15 days before vaccination. The source is a man aged 50 to 60 who received an inactivated influenza vaccine. CDR3 DNA: TGTGCCAGCAGCCAGGTCCCCGGGCATGGCTACACCTTC. It specifies CASSQVPGHGYTF.